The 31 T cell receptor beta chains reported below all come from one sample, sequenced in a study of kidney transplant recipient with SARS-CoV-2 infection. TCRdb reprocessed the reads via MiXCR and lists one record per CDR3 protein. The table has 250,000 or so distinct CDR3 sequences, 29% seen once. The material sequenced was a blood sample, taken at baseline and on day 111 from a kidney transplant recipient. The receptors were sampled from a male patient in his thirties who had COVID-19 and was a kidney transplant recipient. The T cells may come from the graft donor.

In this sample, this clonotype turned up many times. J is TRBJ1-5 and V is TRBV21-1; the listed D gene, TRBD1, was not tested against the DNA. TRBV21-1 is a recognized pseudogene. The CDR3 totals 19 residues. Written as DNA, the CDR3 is TGTGCCAGCAGCAAAACTAGTCGGCGGGACAGGGGGGCCAATCAGCCCCAGCATTTT. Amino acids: CASSKTSRRDRGANQPQHF.

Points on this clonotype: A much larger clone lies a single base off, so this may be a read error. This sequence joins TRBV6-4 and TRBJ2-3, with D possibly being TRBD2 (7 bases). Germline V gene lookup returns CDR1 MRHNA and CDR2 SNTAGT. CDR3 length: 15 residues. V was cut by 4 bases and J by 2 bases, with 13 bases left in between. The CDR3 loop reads CASSGGRGHTDTQYF. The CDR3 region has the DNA TGTGCCAGCAGTGGGGGGCGGGGGCACACAGATACGCAGTATTTT.

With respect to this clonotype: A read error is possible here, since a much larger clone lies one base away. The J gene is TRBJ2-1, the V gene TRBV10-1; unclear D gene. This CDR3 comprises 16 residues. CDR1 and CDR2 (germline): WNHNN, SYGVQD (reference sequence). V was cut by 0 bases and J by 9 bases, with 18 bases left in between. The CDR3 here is CASSESKLRVSCEQFF. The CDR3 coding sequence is TGCGCCAGCAGTGAGTCCAAACTCCGAGTCTCGTGTGAGCAGTTCTTC.

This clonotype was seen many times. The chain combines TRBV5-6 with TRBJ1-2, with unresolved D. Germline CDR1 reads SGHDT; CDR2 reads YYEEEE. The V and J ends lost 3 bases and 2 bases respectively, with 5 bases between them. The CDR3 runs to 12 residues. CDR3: CASSSRNYGYTF. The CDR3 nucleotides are TGTGCCAGCAGCTCGAGAAACTATGGCTACACCTTC.

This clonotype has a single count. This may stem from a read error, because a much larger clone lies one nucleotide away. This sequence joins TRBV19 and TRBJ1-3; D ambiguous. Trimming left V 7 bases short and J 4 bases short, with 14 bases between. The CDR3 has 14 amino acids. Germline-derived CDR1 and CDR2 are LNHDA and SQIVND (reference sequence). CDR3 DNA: TGTGCCAGTATTAACGGGAGCGCCGGAAACACCATATATTTT. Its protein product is CASINGSAGNTIYF.

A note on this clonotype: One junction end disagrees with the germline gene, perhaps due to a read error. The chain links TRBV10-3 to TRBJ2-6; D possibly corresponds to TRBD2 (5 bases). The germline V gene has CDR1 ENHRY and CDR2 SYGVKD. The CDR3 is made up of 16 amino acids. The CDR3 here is CTISETVGVGANVLTF. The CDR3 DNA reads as TGTACCATCAGTGAGACGGTGGGAGTTGGGGCCAACGTCCTGACTTTC.

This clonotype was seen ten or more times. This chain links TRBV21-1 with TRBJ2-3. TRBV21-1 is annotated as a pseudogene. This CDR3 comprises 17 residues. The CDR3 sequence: CASRVLVATVMQDTQYF. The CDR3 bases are TGTGCCAGCAGAGTGTTAGTAGCTACAGTCATGCAAGATACGCAGTATTTT.

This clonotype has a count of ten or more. This CDR3 is CASSMGQLPNSPLHF. The CDR3 bases are TGTGCCAGCAGTATGGGACAGTTACCCAATTCACCCCTCCACTTT. V gene TRBV27 combines with J gene TRBJ1-6, with 7 nucleotides matching TRBD1. The CDR3 spans 15 residues. Germline CDR1 and CDR2: MNHEY and SMNVEV (reference sequence). Trimming cost V 5 bases and J 7 bases; bases outside gene matches: 8.

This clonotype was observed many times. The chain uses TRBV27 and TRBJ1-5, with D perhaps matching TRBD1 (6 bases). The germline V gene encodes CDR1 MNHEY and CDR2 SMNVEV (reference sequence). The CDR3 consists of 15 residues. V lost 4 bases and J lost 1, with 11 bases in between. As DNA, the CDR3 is TGTGCCAGCAGTTCAAGAGGGGGAAGCAATCAGCCCCAGCATTTT. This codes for CASSSRGGSNQPQHF.

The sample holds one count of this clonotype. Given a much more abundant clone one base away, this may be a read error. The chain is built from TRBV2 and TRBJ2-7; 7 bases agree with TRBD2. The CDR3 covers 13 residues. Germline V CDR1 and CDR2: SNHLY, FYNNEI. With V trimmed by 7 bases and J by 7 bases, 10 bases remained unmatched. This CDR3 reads CASNRHGTMEQYF. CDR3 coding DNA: TGTGCCAGCAATAGGCACGGGACTATGGAGCAGTACTTC.

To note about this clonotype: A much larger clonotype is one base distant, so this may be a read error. Here the CDR3 DNA reads TGTGCCAGCAGTGACGTTTTTAGGGGAAAACCCTACGAGCAGTACTTC. This translates into CASSDVFRGKPYEQYF. The chain links TRBV6-5 to TRBJ2-7, with a weak D call TRBD1 (5 bases). The V end was cut by 5 bases, the J end by 2 bases, with 19 bases between. The CDR3 consists of 16 residues. CDR1 is MNHEY and CDR2 is SVGAGI in the germline V gene.

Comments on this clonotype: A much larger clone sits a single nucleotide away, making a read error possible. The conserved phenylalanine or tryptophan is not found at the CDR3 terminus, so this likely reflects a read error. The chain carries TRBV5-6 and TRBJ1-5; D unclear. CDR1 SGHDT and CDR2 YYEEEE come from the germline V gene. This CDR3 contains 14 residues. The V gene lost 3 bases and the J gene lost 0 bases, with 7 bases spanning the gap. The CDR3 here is CASSWTGSNQPQHL. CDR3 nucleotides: TGTGCCAGCAGCTGGACGGGTAGCAATCAGCCCCAGCATCTT.

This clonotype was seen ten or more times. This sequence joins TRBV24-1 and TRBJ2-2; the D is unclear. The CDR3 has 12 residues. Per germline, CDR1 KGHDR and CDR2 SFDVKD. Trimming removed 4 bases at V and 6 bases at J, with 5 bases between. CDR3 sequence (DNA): TGTGCCACCAGTGAAACAGCCGGGGAGCTGTTTTTT. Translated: CATSETAGELFF.

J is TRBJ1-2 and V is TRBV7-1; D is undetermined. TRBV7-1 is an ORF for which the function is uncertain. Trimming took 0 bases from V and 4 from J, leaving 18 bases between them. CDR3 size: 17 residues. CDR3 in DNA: TGTGCCAGCAGCTCAGCAACTCACGAGGGAAAGACCTATGGCTACACCTTC. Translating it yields CASSSATHEGKTYGYTF.

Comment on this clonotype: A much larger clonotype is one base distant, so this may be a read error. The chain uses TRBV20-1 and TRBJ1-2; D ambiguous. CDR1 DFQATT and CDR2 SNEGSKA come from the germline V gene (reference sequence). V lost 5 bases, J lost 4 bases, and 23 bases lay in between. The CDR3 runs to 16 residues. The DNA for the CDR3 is TGCAGTGCTGAGCCGAGGCCGTTTCGAAAGACCTATGGCTACACCTTC. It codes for CSAEPRPFRKTYGYTF.

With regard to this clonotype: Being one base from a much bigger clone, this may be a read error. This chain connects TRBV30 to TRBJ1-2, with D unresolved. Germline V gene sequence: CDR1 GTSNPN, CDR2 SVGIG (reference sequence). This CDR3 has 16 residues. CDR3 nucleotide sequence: TGTGCCTGGTTGAGCGTGCGTTATAGAAAGACCTATGGCTACGCCTTC. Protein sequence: CAWLSVRYRKTYGYAF.

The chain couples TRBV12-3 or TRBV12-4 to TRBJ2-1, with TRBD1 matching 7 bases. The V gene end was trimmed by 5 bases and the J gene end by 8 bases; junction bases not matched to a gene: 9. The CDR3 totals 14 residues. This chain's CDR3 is CASSSRQGADEQFF. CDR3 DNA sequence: TGTGCCAGCAGTAGTCGACAGGGAGCTGATGAGCAGTTCTTC.

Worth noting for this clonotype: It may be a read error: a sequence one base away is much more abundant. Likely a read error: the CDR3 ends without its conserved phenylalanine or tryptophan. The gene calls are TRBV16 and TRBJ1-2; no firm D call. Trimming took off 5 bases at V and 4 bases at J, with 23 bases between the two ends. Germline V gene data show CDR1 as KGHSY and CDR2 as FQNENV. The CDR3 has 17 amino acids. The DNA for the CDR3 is TGTGCCAGCAGCAGTGTCCCGGTCGTTAGAAAGACCTATGGCTACACCCTC. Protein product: CASSSVPVVRKTYGYTL.

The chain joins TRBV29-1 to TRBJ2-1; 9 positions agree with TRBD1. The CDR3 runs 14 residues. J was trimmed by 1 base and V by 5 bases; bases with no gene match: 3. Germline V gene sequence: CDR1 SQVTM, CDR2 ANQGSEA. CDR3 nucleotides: TGCAGCGTTTTAGGACAGGGGTCCTACAATGAGCAGTTCTTC. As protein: CSVLGQGSYNEQFF.

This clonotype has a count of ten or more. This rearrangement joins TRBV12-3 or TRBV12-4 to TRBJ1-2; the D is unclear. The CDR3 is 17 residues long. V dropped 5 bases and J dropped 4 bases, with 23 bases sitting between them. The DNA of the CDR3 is TGTGCCAGCAGTAATGCAAACACAGCAGGAAAGACCTATGGCTACACCTTC. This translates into CASSNANTAGKTYGYTF.

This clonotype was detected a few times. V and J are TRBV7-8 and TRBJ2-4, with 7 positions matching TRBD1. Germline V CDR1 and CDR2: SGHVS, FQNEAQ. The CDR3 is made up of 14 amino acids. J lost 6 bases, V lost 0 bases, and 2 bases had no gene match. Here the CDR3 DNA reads TGTGCCAGCAGCTTAGCCGGGACAGCAAACATTCAGTACTTC. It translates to CASSLAGTANIQYF.

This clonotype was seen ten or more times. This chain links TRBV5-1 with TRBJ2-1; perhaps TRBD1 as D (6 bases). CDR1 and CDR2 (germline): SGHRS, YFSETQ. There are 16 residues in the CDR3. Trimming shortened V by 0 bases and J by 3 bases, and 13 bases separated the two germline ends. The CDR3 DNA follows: TGCGCCAGCAGCTTGGAAGGGGGACACTACTACAATGAGCAGTTCTTC. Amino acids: CASSLEGGHYYNEQFF.

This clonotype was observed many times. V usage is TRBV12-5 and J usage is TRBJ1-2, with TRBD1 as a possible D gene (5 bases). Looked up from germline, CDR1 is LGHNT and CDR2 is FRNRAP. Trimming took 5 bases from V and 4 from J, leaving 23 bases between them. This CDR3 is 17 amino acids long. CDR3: CASGRLHLQGKTYGYTF. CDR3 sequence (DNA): TGTGCTAGTGGTAGGTTACATTTGCAGGGAAAGACCTATGGCTACACCTTC.

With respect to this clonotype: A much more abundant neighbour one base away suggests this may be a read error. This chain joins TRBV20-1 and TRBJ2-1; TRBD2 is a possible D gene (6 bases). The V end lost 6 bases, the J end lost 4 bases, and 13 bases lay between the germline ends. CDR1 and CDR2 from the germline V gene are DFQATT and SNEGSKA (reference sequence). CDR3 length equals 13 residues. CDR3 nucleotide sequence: TGCAGTGCCGGGGGACTCCAATACAATGAGCAGTTCTTC. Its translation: CSAGGLQYNEQFF.

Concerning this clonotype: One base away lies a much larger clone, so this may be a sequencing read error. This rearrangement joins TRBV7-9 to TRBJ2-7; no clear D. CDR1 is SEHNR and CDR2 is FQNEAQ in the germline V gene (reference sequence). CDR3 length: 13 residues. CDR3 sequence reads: CASSTGRTYERYF. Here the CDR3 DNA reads TGTGCCAGCAGTACCGGGCGCACCTACGAGCGGTACTTC.

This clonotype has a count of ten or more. The CDR3 protein is CASSSGYGVSYGYTF. CDR3 coding DNA: TGTGCCAGCAGCTCGGGCTATGGGGTATCGTATGGCTACACCTTC. The rearrangement uses TRBV7-2 and TRBJ1-2; no definite D call. V was shortened by 4 bases and J by 5 bases, with 17 bases between the two germline ends. Germline V CDR1 and CDR2: SGHTA, FQGNSA. This CDR3 is 15 amino acids long.

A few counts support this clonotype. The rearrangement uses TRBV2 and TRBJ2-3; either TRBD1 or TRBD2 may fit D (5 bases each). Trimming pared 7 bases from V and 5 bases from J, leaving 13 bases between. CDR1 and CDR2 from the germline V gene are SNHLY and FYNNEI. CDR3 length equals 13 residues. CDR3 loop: CASTALRGDTQYF. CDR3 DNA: TGTGCCAGCACGGCCCTGAGGGGAGATACGCAGTATTTT.

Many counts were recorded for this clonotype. The CDR3 nucleotides are TGCGCCACCTCAGAGGCCCCAGGGCAGTCCTACGAGCAGTACTTC. This sequence encodes CATSEAPGQSYEQYF. This chain connects TRBV5-1 to TRBJ2-7; D possibly corresponds to TRBD1 (5 bases). The V and J ends lost 9 bases and 1 base respectively, with 20 bases between them. Germline V gives CDR1 SGHRS, CDR2 YFSETQ. The CDR3 extends over 15 amino acids.

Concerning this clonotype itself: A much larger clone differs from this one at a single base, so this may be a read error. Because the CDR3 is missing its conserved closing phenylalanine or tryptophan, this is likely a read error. CDR3: CSARTGGSLGQYL. The CDR3 nucleotides are TGCAGTGCAAGGACAGGGGGCTCTCTCGGGCAGTACCTC. The chain employs TRBV20-1 and TRBJ2-7; TRBD1 matches 11 bases. The CDR3 loop spans 13 amino acids. V was clipped by 6 bases and J by 9 bases; unmatched bases: 10. Germline V gives CDR1 DFQATT, CDR2 SNEGSKA (reference sequence).

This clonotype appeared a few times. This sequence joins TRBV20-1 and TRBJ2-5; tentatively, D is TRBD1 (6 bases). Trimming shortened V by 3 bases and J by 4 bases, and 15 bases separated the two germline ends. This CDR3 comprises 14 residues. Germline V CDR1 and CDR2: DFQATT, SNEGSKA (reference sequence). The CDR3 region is CSARAYRETETQYF. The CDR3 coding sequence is TGCAGTGCTAGGGCCTACAGGGAAACAGAGACCCAGTACTTC.

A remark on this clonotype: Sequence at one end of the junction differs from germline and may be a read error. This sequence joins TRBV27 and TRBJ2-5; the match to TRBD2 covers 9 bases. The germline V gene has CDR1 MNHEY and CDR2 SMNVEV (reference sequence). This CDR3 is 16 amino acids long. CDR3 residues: CAGSTRLAGYQETQYF. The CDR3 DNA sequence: TGTGCCGGCAGTACCCGGCTAGCGGGGTACCAAGAGACCCAGTACTTC.